This TCR beta chain appears in the sequencing data of a study of beta chain features in type 1 diabetes. Study-wide findings and caveats: Type 1 diabetes patients had TCRB CDR3s that were shorter (moderately but significantly so) in all four CD4+ subsets. PCR may have favored shorter templates equally in patients and controls.

All of the isolated RNA was reverse transcribed, so expressed TCRB transcripts were sequenced. This table comes from immunoSEQ multiplex PCR, and its TCRdb copy is limited to in-frame clones, with some not included. The data contain about 450,000 clones, approximately 10% of them seen just once; the ten biggest clones take up over 0.035%. This CDR3 region has 12 residues. Trimming removed 4 bases from V and 4 bases from J, with 8 bases in between. CDR1 SGHDN and CDR2 FVKESK come from the germline V gene. This clone was recorded a few times. Antigen specificity is unknown. Material for sequencing was naive CD4+ T cells from blood. The TCR originated in a woman aged 18 to 35 in good health. The chain uses TRBV14 and TRBJ2-7; D is uncertain. CDR3 nucleotides: TGTGCCAGCAGCCCGATTTTATACGAGCAGTACTTC. It codes for CASSPILYEQYF. Looking up the rest from reference TRBV14 and TRBJ2-7 gives the full variable domain: EAGVTQFPSHSVIEKGQTVTLRCDPISGHDNLYWYRRVMGKEIKFLLHFVKESKQDESGMPNNRFLAERTGGTYSTLKVQPAELEDSGVYFCASSPILYEQYFGPGTRLTVT.